One and the same sample provided the 20 T cell receptor beta chains below, sequenced in a study of blood T cell repertoires in COVID-19. Assay: immunoSEQ multiplex PCR; the TCRdb copy retains only in-frame clones and omits some. The profile shows fewer than 200,000 clones, around 83% of them singletons. Source material: peripheral blood. All receptors come from a woman in her 70s with COVID-19, enrolled during active disease.

This chain joins TRBV7-9 and TRBJ2-6, with a tentative D call TRBD2 (5 bases). The ends were cut back, 5 bases at V and 3 bases at J, with 8 bases in the middle. CDR3 length: 14 residues. The germline CDR1 and CDR2 sequences are SEHNR and FQNEAQ (reference sequence). The DNA for the CDR3 is TGTGCCAGCAGCCCCCGGGGTGGGGCCAACGTCCTGACTTTC. This gives the protein CASSPRGGANVLTF.

The CDR3, as DNA: TGTGCCAGCAGCCCGGACCGCGGGCGCGGTGGGGCTGAAGCTTTCTTT. This translates into CASSPDRGRGGAEAFF. The J gene is TRBJ1-1, the V gene TRBV11-2; D unresolved. V was clipped by 5 bases and J by 6 bases, with 22 bases between them. The CDR3 consists of 16 residues. Germline loops: CDR1 SGHAT, CDR2 FQNNGV.

V and J are TRBV5-8 and TRBJ2-5; 10 bases fit TRBD1. This CDR3 contains 15 residues. Germline CDR1 reads SGHTS; CDR2 reads YDEGEE. With 4 bases clipped from V and 4 bases from J, the junction kept 7 bases outside the gene matches. CDR3 nucleotides: TGTGCCAGCAGCCAAGGGGACAGGGGAGGAGAGACCCAGTACTTC. It yields the protein CASSQGDRGGETQYF.

The genes are TRBV28 and TRBJ1-2; tentatively, D is TRBD1 (5 bases). Per germline, CDR1 MDHEN and CDR2 SYDVKM. The CDR3 consists of 14 residues. Trimming left V 2 bases short and J 1 base short, with 8 bases between. The CDR3 region has the DNA TGTGCCAGCAGTTTAGGGGCAGTTAACTATGGCTACACCTTC. This translates into CASSLGAVNYGYTF.

The V gene is TRBV19, the J gene TRBJ2-1; no clear D gene. Looked up from germline, CDR1 is LNHDA and CDR2 is SQIVND (reference sequence). The CDR3 has 13 amino acids. V lost 9 bases and J 8 bases, leaving 17 bases between the germline ends. The CDR3 reads CASNTPGFDEQFF. The CDR3 DNA is TGTGCCAGCAACACCCCCGGGTTCGATGAGCAGTTCTTC.

By proportion, this clone is medium-sized (0.01 to 0.1%). The chain is built from TRBV6-6 and TRBJ1-4; 9 nucleotides match TRBD1. Germline CDR1 reads MNHNY; CDR2 reads SVGAGI (reference sequence). V was clipped by 4 bases and J by 5 bases; unmatched bases: 2. The CDR3 extends over 14 amino acids. CDR3 in amino acids: CASSSTGGNEKLFF. For the CDR3, the DNA is TGTGCCAGCAGTTCTACAGGGGGCAATGAAAAACTGTTTTTT.

The CDR3 DNA reads TGCGCCAGCAGATATAACCCGACACCTAACACTGAAGCTTTCTTT. This codes for CASRYNPTPNTEAFF. V is TRBV5-1 and J is TRBJ1-1; D uncertain. CDR1 is SGHRS, CDR2 YFSETQ, per germline. CDR3 length: 15 residues. V dropped 5 bases and J dropped 2 bases, with 16 bases sitting between them.

This chain links TRBV5-1 with TRBJ2-7, with D perhaps matching TRBD2 (5 bases). This CDR3 region has 13 residues. Germline lookup yields CDR1 SGHRS and CDR2 YFSETQ. Trimming cost V 4 bases and J 3 bases, with 11 bases left between them. The CDR3 loop is CASSDTRVYEQYF. CDR3 sequence (DNA): TGCGCCAGCAGCGACACTAGGGTCTACGAGCAGTACTTC.

The chain recombines TRBV5-1 with TRBJ1-1; D is perhaps TRBD1 (5 bases). There are 14 residues in the CDR3. Trimming removed 7 bases from V and 4 bases from J, with 17 bases in between. Germline assignment: CDR1 SGHRS and CDR2 YFSETQ. CDR3 sequence reads: CASGTEGVGTEAFF. The CDR3 nucleotides read TGCGCCAGCGGGACTGAGGGTGTGGGCACTGAAGCTTTCTTT. Filled out from reference TRBV5-1 and TRBJ1-1, the complete variable domain reads KAGVTQTPRYLIKTRGQQVTLSCSPISGHRSVSWYQQTPGQGLQFLFEYFSETQRNKGNFPGRFSGRQFSNSRSEMNVSTLELGDSALYLCASGTEGVGTEAFFGQGTRLTVV.

Here the CDR3 DNA reads TGTGCCAGCAGTTACATTCCTCGCACAGATACGCAGTATTTT. Translating gives CASSYIPRTDTQYF. The chain uses TRBV6-2 or TRBV6-3 and TRBJ2-3; D gene uncertain. Trimming removed 2 bases from V and 1 base from J, with 7 bases in between. This CDR3 has 14 residues. Germline V gives CDR1 MNHEY, CDR2 SVGEGT.

V gene TRBV24-1 combines with J gene TRBJ1-2; 7 nucleotides align to TRBD1. This CDR3 comprises 13 residues. Losses at the gene ends were 4 bases for V and 10 bases for J; bases not matched to a gene: 8. Germline-derived CDR1 and CDR2 are KGHDR and SFDVKD. The CDR3 DNA is TGTGCCACCAGTGAGGAGGACAGGTCTGTCTACACCTTC. Its protein is CATSEEDRSVYTF.

This chain joins TRBV15 and TRBJ2-7, with D tentatively TRBD2 (6 bases). CDR3 length: 16 amino acids. The V gene lost 0 bases and the J gene lost 0 bases, with 12 bases spanning the gap. Germline CDR1 LNHNV, CDR2 YYDKDF (reference sequence). CDR3 residues: CATSREGLTFSYEQYF. The CDR3 nucleotides read TGTGCCACCAGCAGAGAGGGACTTACGTTCTCCTACGAGCAGTACTTC.

The V and J genes are TRBV2 and TRBJ1-6; TRBD1 might be the D (5 bases). V was shortened by 7 bases and J by 6 bases, with 10 bases between the two germline ends. Germline values: CDR1 SNHLY, CDR2 FYNNEI. The CDR3 consists of 13 residues. DNA of the CDR3: TGTGCCAGCATACAACAGGTTAATTCACCCCTCCACTTT. Translation: CASIQQVNSPLHF.

This chain connects TRBV5-8 to TRBJ2-3; D might be TRBD2 (5 bases). V was clipped by 0 bases and J by 4 bases, with 6 bases between them. The CDR3 is 13 amino acids. In germline, CDR1 is SGHTS, CDR2 YDEGEE. CDR3 coding DNA: TGTGCCAGCAGCTTGGTCGGGGCAGATACGCAGTATTTT. Translated, it gives CASSLVGADTQYF.

The rearrangement joins TRBV7-3 to TRBJ2-5; 7 bases are a match to TRBD2. V dropped 5 bases and J dropped 1; count of bases not matched to a gene: 7. Looked up from germline, CDR1 is SGHTA and CDR2 is FQGTGA. CDR3 size: 15 residues. In DNA form, the CDR3 reads TGTGCCAGCAGCCCCCGCGGGAGATCCCAAGAGACCCAGTACTTC. Its protein product is CASSPRGRSQETQYF.

This clone turned up a few times. The rearrangement joins TRBV28 to TRBJ2-1, with 7 bases aligning to TRBD1. This CDR3 has 15 residues. V lost 3 bases to trimming and J lost 8 bases; unmatched junction nucleotides: 10. Germline V gene sequence: CDR1 MDHEN, CDR2 SYDVKM. CDR3 protein: CASSFEGVGGYEQFF. The CDR3 nucleotides are TGTGCCAGCAGTTTTGAGGGGGTAGGGGGCTATGAGCAGTTCTTC.

This clone was seen once. The chain recombines TRBV5-4 with TRBJ2-1; TRBD2 agrees at 8 bases. CDR1 and CDR2 from the germline V gene are SGHNT and YYREEE (reference sequence). The CDR3 has 16 residues. J was trimmed by 3 bases and V by 4 bases; bases with no gene match: 9. For the CDR3, the DNA is TGTGCCAGCAGCCCGCCCCCCGGGAGGGTCTACAATGAGCAGTTCTTC. Translation gives CASSPPPGRVYNEQFF.

This chain links TRBV7-2 with TRBJ2-3, with D perhaps matching TRBD1 (6 bases). Germline V gives CDR1 SGHTA, CDR2 FQGNSA. V lost 1 base and J 0 bases, leaving 20 bases between the germline ends. This CDR3 spans 19 amino acids. CDR3 in amino acids: CASSLVPNSRGMSTDTQYF. The CDR3 DNA is TGTGCCAGCAGCTTAGTTCCCAATTCGAGGGGGATGAGCACAGATACGCAGTATTTT.

This chain links TRBV27 with TRBJ2-1; D not resolved. Trimming removed 5 bases at V and 6 bases at J, with 17 bases between. The CDR3 sequence is 15 residues long. The V gene's germline CDR1 is MNHEY and CDR2 SMNVEV (reference sequence). The CDR3 reads CASSPGSRIGNEQFF. In DNA, the CDR3 is TGTGCCAGCAGTCCCGGGTCCCGGATAGGCAATGAGCAGTTCTTC.

V gene TRBV4-3 combines with J gene TRBJ2-1; 8 bases agree with TRBD2. The CDR3 length is 16 residues. Germline CDR1 LGHNA, CDR2 YSLEER. J gave up 1 base and V 1 base, and 3 bases lay outside the gene matches. This CDR3 is CASSQATSGSYNEQFF. For the CDR3, the DNA is TGCGCCAGCAGCCAAGCTACTAGCGGTTCCTACAATGAGCAGTTCTTC.